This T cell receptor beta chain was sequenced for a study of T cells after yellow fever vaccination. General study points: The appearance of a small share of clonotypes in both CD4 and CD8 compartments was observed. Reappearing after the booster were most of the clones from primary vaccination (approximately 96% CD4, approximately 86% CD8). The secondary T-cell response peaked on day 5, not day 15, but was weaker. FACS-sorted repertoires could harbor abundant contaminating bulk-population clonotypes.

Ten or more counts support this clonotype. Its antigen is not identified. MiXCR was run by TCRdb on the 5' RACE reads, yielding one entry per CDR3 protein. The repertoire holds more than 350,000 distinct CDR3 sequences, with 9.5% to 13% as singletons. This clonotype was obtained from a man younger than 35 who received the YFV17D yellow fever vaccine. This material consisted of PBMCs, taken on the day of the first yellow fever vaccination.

The CDR3 is CASSFAYEQFF. The CDR3, as DNA: TGTGCCAGCAGTTTCGCGTATGAGCAGTTCTTC. The V call is TRBV28, the J call TRBJ2-1; D not resolved. Trimming stripped 3 bases from V and 8 bases from J, with 5 bases between. In germline, CDR1 is MDHEN, CDR2 SYDVKM. The CDR3 spans 11 residues.